The 20 T cell receptor beta chains below come from one sample, sequenced in a study of OX40 agonist ivuxolimab in advanced cancers. Only in-frame clones appear in the TCRdb table, and some are missing; sequencing was by immunoSEQ multiplex PCR. The data contain tens of thousands of clones, roughly 82% of them singletons. The source was CD4+ or CD8+ T cells sorted from blood, collected in a trial of the OX40 agonist ivuxolimab. These receptors originate from an adult with an advanced solid tumor such as melanoma, head and neck, liver or kidney cancer.

The chain employs TRBV2 and TRBJ2-3; the D gene is possibly TRBD2 (5 bases). Looked up from germline, CDR1 is SNHLY and CDR2 is FYNNEI. This CDR3 contains 15 residues. The germline V and J ends were trimmed by 3 bases and 3 bases, with 13 bases remaining between them. The CDR3 DNA sequence: TGTGCCAGCAGTGATCTGGACTCTCGGACAGATACGCAGTATTTT. Amino acid sequence: CASSDLDSRTDTQYF.

The chain carries TRBV19 and TRBJ2-5; 7 bases are shared with TRBD1. Germline CDR1 reads LNHDA; CDR2 reads SQIVND (reference sequence). The CDR3 has 14 amino acids. Losses at the gene ends were 3 bases for V and 0 bases for J; bases not matched to a gene: 1. The CDR3 loop reads CASSMTGYQETQYF. As DNA, the CDR3 is TGTGCCAGTAGTATGACAGGGTACCAAGAGACCCAGTACTTC.

J is TRBJ2-5 and V is TRBV5-6, with 7 bases fitting TRBD2. CDR3 length: 15 amino acids. The junction had 6 bases not matched to a gene; V was cut back by 0 bases and J by 4 bases. The germline gives CDR1 SGHDT, CDR2 YYEEEE. The CDR3 DNA sequence: TGTGCCAGCAGCTTGGGAGGGAGGGCCCGAGAGACCCAGTACTTC. This translates into CASSLGGRARETQYF.

The rearrangement links TRBV5-4 to TRBJ2-5; TRBD2 agrees at 10 bases. This CDR3 contains 16 residues. V shed 3 bases and J 2 bases; nucleotides not matched to a gene: 7. CDR1 and CDR2 from the germline V gene are SGHNT and YYREEE (reference sequence). CDR3 sequence (DNA): TGTGCCAGCAGCTGGAGGAGCGGGGGGGCTCAAGAGACCCAGTACTTC. Protein: CASSWRSGGAQETQYF.

V is TRBV5-1 and J is TRBJ1-5; D is undetermined. Germline V gives CDR1 SGHRS, CDR2 YFSETQ. The CDR3 has 15 amino acids. Between the trimmed V and J ends, which lost 5 bases and 4 bases, there was a span of 16 bases. The CDR3 loop reads CASRIGPEGNQPQHF. The CDR3 bases are TGCGCCAGCAGAATCGGACCCGAGGGTAATCAGCCCCAGCATTTT.

The sample holds one count of this clone. The chain uses TRBV5-1 and TRBJ2-7; 10 positions match TRBD2. The length of the CDR3 is 17 residues. Germline CDR1 reads SGHRS; CDR2 reads YFSETQ. V trimming: 4 bases; J trimming: 4 bases; junction bases outside the gene matches: 14. The CDR3 DNA reads TGCGCCAGCAGCCTAAGTAGCGGGAGGCCACAAATATACGAGCAGTACTTC. It is translated as CASSLSSGRPQIYEQYF.

This clone turned up a few times. The CDR3 DNA reads as TGTGCCAGCAGTATCTTAGCGGGTCTCTACAATGAGCAGTTCTTC. As protein: CASSILAGLYNEQFF. The V gene is TRBV6-6, the J gene TRBJ2-1; 7 positions match TRBD2. This CDR3 has 15 residues. Unmatched junction bases numbered 7, after V lost 5 bases and J lost 3 bases. The germline CDR1 and CDR2 sequences are MNHNY and SVGAGI (reference sequence).

V usage is TRBV25-1 and J usage is TRBJ2-3; D unresolved. Germline V lookup: CDR1 MGHDK, CDR2 SYGVNS. The CDR3 length is 14 residues. The V and J ends lost 0 bases and 2 bases respectively, with 6 bases between them. CDR3 nucleotides: TGTGCCAGCAGTGAATATGGGGTCACAGATACGCAGTATTTT. Translated, it gives CASSEYGVTDTQYF.

This CDR3 reads CASSLGPTSYNEQFF. The CDR3 bases are TGTGCCAGCAGCTTAGGACCTACGTCCTACAATGAGCAGTTCTTC. The rearrangement joins TRBV7-6 to TRBJ2-1; D unclear. CDR1 and CDR2 (germline): SGHVS, FNYEAQ. V was clipped by 1 base and J by 1 base, with 8 bases between them. The CDR3 extends over 15 amino acids. Full variable domain (rest looked up from reference TRBV7-6 and TRBJ2-1): GAGVSQSPRYKVTKRGQDVALRCDPISGHVSLYWYRQALGQGPEFLTYFNYEAQQDKSGLPNDRFSAERPEGSISTLTIQRTEQRDSAMYRCASSLGPTSYNEQFFGPGTRLTVL.

DNA for the CDR3: TGCAGCGTTGAAGAGGGGACAGACTACGAGCAGTACTTC. This sequence encodes CSVEEGTDYEQYF. The chain combines TRBV29-1 with TRBJ2-7; 7 nucleotides agree with TRBD1. The germline V gene has CDR1 SQVTM and CDR2 ANQGSEA. The V and J ends lost 0 bases and 3 bases, in that order; junction bases with no gene match: 2. CDR3 length: 13 residues.

The J gene is TRBJ2-7, the V gene TRBV4-1, with D tentatively TRBD2 (6 bases). CDR1 and CDR2 (germline): MGHRA, YSYEKL. V was clipped by 1 base and J by 2 bases, with 12 bases between them. CDR3 length: 15 residues. The CDR3 DNA follows: TGCGCCAGCAGCCAAGGGGCGGGGCCCACCTACGAGCAGTACTTC. Translation: CASSQGAGPTYEQYF.

V is TRBV5-5 and J is TRBJ2-7; perhaps TRBD2 as D (5 bases). Looked up from germline, CDR1 is SGHKS and CDR2 is YYEKEE (reference sequence). Trimming took off 2 bases at V and 6 bases at J, with 12 bases between the two ends. The CDR3 spans 13 residues. Written as DNA, the CDR3 is TGTGCCAGCAGCTTAGTCCGAGGGCCCGAGCAGTACTTC. It encodes CASSLVRGPEQYF.

The chain employs TRBV2 and TRBJ1-5, with 8 bases fitting TRBD1. The germline gives CDR1 SNHLY, CDR2 FYNNEI. CDR3 length equals 15 residues. With 6 bases clipped from V and 2 bases from J, the junction kept 6 bases outside the gene matches. The CDR3 nucleotides read TGTGCCAGCAGAGAGGACAGGGTGGGCAATCAGCCCCAGCATTTT. This sequence encodes CASREDRVGNQPQHF.

The chain couples TRBV4-2 to TRBJ2-7; D ambiguous. V lost 0 bases to trimming and J lost 3 bases, with 9 bases between them. The germline V gene encodes CDR1 LGHNA and CDR2 YNFKEQ. The CDR3 is made up of 14 amino acids. The CDR3 is CASSQERYLYEQYF. The CDR3 region has the DNA TGTGCCAGCAGCCAAGAACGCTACCTCTACGAGCAGTACTTC.

A single count supports this clone. The rearrangement links TRBV5-6 to TRBJ1-3; D possibly corresponds to TRBD1 (6 bases). Germline loops: CDR1 SGHDT, CDR2 YYEEEE. V was trimmed by 1 base and J by 2 bases, leaving 13 bases between them. The CDR3 runs 16 residues. CDR3 residues: CASSLRAGAPGNTIYF. In DNA, the CDR3 is TGTGCCAGCAGCTTGAGGGCAGGGGCTCCTGGAAACACCATATATTTT.

The chain couples TRBV4-1 to TRBJ2-7; D not resolved. The CDR3 is 14 residues long. The germline V gene encodes CDR1 MGHRA and CDR2 YSYEKL. V shed 0 bases and J shed 2 bases, with 8 bases lying between them. The CDR3 DNA reads as TGCGCCAGCAGCCAAGATCCAGCCCCCTACGAGCAGTACTTC. Translation: CASSQDPAPYEQYF.

The chain has TRBV19 and TRBJ2-7; 9 bases line up with TRBD1. With 2 bases clipped from V and 3 bases from J, the junction kept 5 bases outside the gene matches. CDR1 and CDR2 from the germline V gene are LNHDA and SQIVND (reference sequence). The CDR3 consists of 15 residues. The CDR3 loop reads CASSIFTGQGYEQYF. The CDR3, as DNA: TGTGCCAGTAGTATATTCACGGGACAGGGCTACGAGCAGTACTTC.

The V gene is TRBV4-1, the J gene TRBJ2-3; D might be TRBD1 (5 bases). V dropped 4 bases and J dropped 1 base, with 12 bases sitting between them. The CDR3 runs to 15 residues. CDR1 is MGHRA and CDR2 is YSYEKL in the germline V gene. The CDR3 reads CASSPSRVRTDTQYF. The CDR3 DNA reads as TGCGCCAGCAGCCCGAGCAGGGTTCGCACAGATACGCAGTATTTT.

V and J are TRBV7-9 and TRBJ2-7; 10 bases match TRBD1. In germline, CDR1 is SEHNR, CDR2 FQNEAQ (reference sequence). Trimming cost V 5 bases and J 5 bases; bases outside gene matches: 6. This CDR3 spans 14 amino acids. CDR3 loop: CASSRRTGGHEQYF. The CDR3 DNA reads as TGTGCCAGCAGCCGTCGGACAGGGGGTCACGAGCAGTACTTC.

V gene TRBV11-3 combines with J gene TRBJ1-4, with D possibly TRBD1 on 5 matching bases. Trimming removed 3 bases from V and 0 bases from J, with 8 bases in between. The CDR3 totals 15 residues. CDR1 SGHNT and CDR2 YENEEA come from the germline V gene. CDR3 residues: CASSFRTTTNEKLFF. The CDR3 nucleotides read TGTGCCAGCAGCTTTCGGACAACAACTAATGAAAAACTGTTTTTT.